The clone carrying this T cell receptor (beta chain) was seen a handful of times. The data derive from a study of STAT5B mutations in CD4+ large granular lymphocyte leukemia. Some clones are missing from TCRdb's copy, which holds only in-frame ones; the method was immunoSEQ multiplex PCR. The data contain some 30,000 clones, 65% to 75% of them singletons. The germline V gene encodes CDR1 SQVTM and CDR2 ANQGSEA. Trimming cost V 4 bases and J 2 bases, with 2 bases left between them. The CDR3 extends over 10 amino acids. Buffy coats from healthy blood donors served as controls. Sequenced material: CD4+ T cells from blood buffy coats. The TCR sequence derives from a human donor in good health. The V and J genes are TRBV29-1 and TRBJ1-2; no definite D call. In DNA form, the CDR3 reads TGCAGCGTTGGCAACTATGGCTACACCTTC. It codes for CSVGNYGYTF.